Sequencing of this T cell receptor (beta chain) was carried out in a study of T cell repertoires in cytomegalovirus infection. Study summary: As its CMV epitopes, the study selected recently identified HLA-C-restricted and well-studied HLA-B-restricted targets.

A remark on this clonotype: Its antigen is unidentified.

TCRdb analysed the reads with MiXCR anew, one entry per CDR3 protein. The sample lists some 350,000 distinct CDR3 sequences; about 32% were seen once. The material sequenced was cultured PBMCs, taken from culture after CMV antigen stimulation. This receptor was identified in a human donor in good health (CMV status not recorded). Some clones in this sample may be carry-over from other donors' samples.

CDR3 sequence (DNA): TGTGCCAGCAGCCATACTAGCGGAGGGGACAATGAGCAGTTCTTC. Protein: CASSHTSGGDNEQFF. The chain is built from TRBV3-1 and TRBJ2-1; 8 nucleotides match TRBD2. The length of the CDR3 is 15 residues. Trimming cost V 3 bases and J 5 bases; bases outside gene matches: 6. CDR1 and CDR2 (germline): LGHDT, YNNKEL (reference sequence).